One sample yielded the 20 T cell receptor beta chains listed below, sequenced in a study of response to subunit inactivated influenza vaccine. TCRdb used MiXCR to reprocess the RT-PCR reads, holding one entry per CDR3 protein. The sample shows about 180,000 distinct CDR3 sequences, around a tenth of them seen only once. Sequenced here: non-naive T cells sorted from PBMCs, sampled on the day of vaccination. The receptors shown here come from a man in his fifties who received an inactivated influenza vaccine.

The chain carries TRBV27 and TRBJ2-5; 7 bases map to TRBD1. CDR1 is MNHEY, CDR2 SMNVEV, per germline (reference sequence). The CDR3 length is 16 residues. V lost 1 base to trimming and J lost 5 bases; unmatched junction nucleotides: 10. CDR3 sequence: CASSLFFTRGRETQYF. CDR3 nucleotides: TGTGCCAGCAGTTTATTCTTTACTAGGGGGCGTGAGACCCAGTACTTC.

This clonotype was found a few times. The chain uses TRBV7-2 and TRBJ2-3; 9 nucleotides agree with TRBD2. V dropped 1 base and J dropped 2; count of bases not matched to a gene: 13. Per the germline V gene, CDR1 is SGHTA and CDR2 is FQGNSA. There are 19 residues in the CDR3. The CDR3 loop is CASSLGPAGAGGTTDTQYF. The CDR3 DNA sequence: TGTGCCAGCAGCTTAGGGCCGGCTGGAGCGGGGGGAACCACAGATACGCAGTATTTT.

J is TRBJ2-2 and V is TRBV15; TRBD2 matches at 13 bases. The CDR3 spans 20 residues. Unmatched junction bases numbered 7, after V lost 0 bases and J lost 0 bases. The germline V gene encodes CDR1 LNHNV and CDR2 YYDKDF (reference sequence). CDR3 sequence (DNA): TGTGCCACCAGCAGAGATAATCCGGGACTAGCGGGGACGAACACCGGGGAGCTGTTTTTT. This codes for CATSRDNPGLAGTNTGELFF.

The table lists this clonotype with a few counts. The rearrangement uses TRBV20-1 and TRBJ1-5, with D tentatively TRBD1 (5 bases). The CDR3 spans 14 residues. V lost 3 bases, J lost 4 bases, and 13 bases lay in between. Germline CDR1 reads DFQATT; CDR2 reads SNEGSKA (reference sequence). CDR3 sequence (DNA): TGCAGTGCTAGGCTGGGACTGGTGAATCAGCCCCAGCATTTT. Its protein is CSARLGLVNQPQHF.

V is TRBV20-1 and J is TRBJ1-4; D might be TRBD1 (5 bases). Germline lookup yields CDR1 DFQATT and CDR2 SNEGSKA (reference sequence). This CDR3 region has 16 residues. Trimming left V 1 base short and J 0 bases short, with 12 bases between. The CDR3 reads CSARAGTAATNEKLFF. The DNA of the CDR3 is TGCAGTGCTAGAGCCGGGACCGCAGCAACTAATGAAAAACTGTTTTTT.

This chain uses TRBV3-1 with TRBJ2-6; 10 bases fit TRBD1. CDR3 length equals 17 residues. Germline V gene data show CDR1 as LGHDT and CDR2 as YNNKEL (reference sequence). The ends lost 4 bases at V and 0 bases at J; junction bases unmatched: 3. The CDR3 DNA reads as TGTGCCAGCAGCCCCCGGACAGGGGGCTCTGGGGCCAACGTCCTGACTTTC. This codes for CASSPRTGGSGANVLTF.

This clonotype appeared a few times. The chain joins TRBV9 to TRBJ1-4; no clear D gene. Germline V CDR1 and CDR2: SGDLS, YYNGEE. The CDR3 spans 15 residues. The V end lost 4 bases, the J end lost 5 bases, and 15 bases lay between the germline ends. The DNA for the CDR3 is TGTGCCAGCAGCCCAACGGTCGATCGGAATGAAAAACTGTTTTTT. This codes for CASSPTVDRNEKLFF.

This clonotype was detected many times. This chain uses TRBV5-1 with TRBJ2-5; 7 bases match TRBD2. The germline V gene encodes CDR1 SGHRS and CDR2 YFSETQ. V was clipped by 4 bases and J by 5 bases; unmatched bases: 8. The CDR3 is 14 residues long. The CDR3: CASSRDAGGETQYF. CDR3 nucleotides: TGCGCCAGCAGCCGTGACGCCGGGGGGGAGACCCAGTACTTC.

This clonotype was seen repeatedly, ten times or more. The V call is TRBV5-5, the J call TRBJ2-4; perhaps D is TRBD1 or TRBD2 (5 bases each). The CDR3 contains 16 residues. CDR1 is SGHKS and CDR2 is YYEKEE in the germline V gene (reference sequence). V shed 3 bases and J shed 0 bases, with 13 bases lying between them. The CDR3: CASSSGRILAKNIQYF. The DNA of the CDR3 is TGTGCCAGCAGCTCGGGACGGATACTAGCCAAAAACATTCAGTACTTC.

This clonotype was counted only a few times. V is TRBV27 and J is TRBJ2-7; TRBD2 aligns across 10 bases. With V trimmed by 0 bases and J by 1 base, 3 bases remained unmatched. Germline V lookup: CDR1 MNHEY, CDR2 SMNVEV (reference sequence). The CDR3 has 16 amino acids. CDR3 nucleotides: TGTGCCAGCAGTTTATCCGCTAGCGGGGGATCCTACGAGCAGTACTTC. Protein: CASSLSASGGSYEQYF.

This clonotype was seen only a few times. The CDR3 DNA reads TGTGCCAGCAGCCAAGGGAGGGTGTCATACAATGAGCAGTTCTTC. Protein product: CASSQGRVSYNEQFF. The chain is built from TRBV3-1 and TRBJ2-1, with D perhaps matching TRBD2 (6 bases). V was cut by 1 base and J by 4 bases, with 11 bases left in between. CDR1 is LGHDT and CDR2 is YNNKEL in the germline V gene (reference sequence). CDR3 length equals 15 residues.

This chain uses TRBV7-8 with TRBJ1-5, with TRBD1 as a possible D gene (5 bases). Germline V gene data show CDR1 as SGHVS and CDR2 as FQNEAQ. The germline V and J ends were trimmed by 7 bases and 4 bases, with 14 bases remaining between them. The CDR3 runs to 14 residues. The CDR3 DNA reads as TGTGCCAGCACTCCTTCTAGGGGTAATCAGCCCCAGCATTTT. This codes for CASTPSRGNQPQHF. Looking up the rest from reference TRBV7-8 and TRBJ1-5 gives the full variable domain: GAGVSQSPRYKVAKRGQDVALRCDPISGHVSLFWYQQALGQGPEFLTYFQNEAQLDKSGLPSDRFFAERPEGSVSTLKIQRTQQEDSAVYLCASTPSRGNQPQHFGDGTRLSIL.

There are many counts of this clonotype. The chain carries TRBV5-1 and TRBJ2-1; D is undetermined. V lost 0 bases, J lost 5 bases, and 18 bases lay in between. Germline CDR1 SGHRS, CDR2 YFSETQ. CDR3 size: 17 residues. The CDR3 DNA reads TGCGCCAGCAGCTTGGCCGGGTCCTGGCGTGTCGACAATGAGCAGTTCTTC. It encodes CASSLAGSWRVDNEQFF.

The chain combines TRBV5-6 with TRBJ2-1, with unresolved D. Germline values: CDR1 SGHDT, CDR2 YYEEEE. V was pared by 0 bases and J by 6 bases, with 7 bases between. The CDR3 totals 13 residues. CDR3 amino acids: CASSLESSNEQFF. The CDR3 DNA is TGTGCCAGCAGCTTGGAGTCGAGCAATGAGCAGTTCTTC.

In this sample, this clonotype turned up a few times. This sequence joins TRBV12-3 or TRBV12-4 and TRBJ1-5; D not resolved. The CDR3 is made up of 13 amino acids. V was pared by 6 bases and J by 6 bases, with 12 bases between. CDR3 region: CASRREFGQPQHF. As DNA, the CDR3 is TGTGCCAGCAGAAGGGAATTTGGTCAGCCCCAGCATTTT.

The table lists this clonotype with a few counts. J is TRBJ2-3 and V is TRBV2, with D possibly matching TRBD2 (5 bases). Trimming cost V 8 bases and J 4 bases, with 13 bases left between them. Germline lookup yields CDR1 SNHLY and CDR2 FYNNEI. The CDR3 sequence is 13 residues long. The CDR3 sequence is CASGVRGPDTQYF. The DNA of the CDR3 is TGTGCCAGCGGCGTCAGAGGGCCAGATACGCAGTATTTT.

This clonotype was observed many times. Here the CDR3 DNA reads TGCGCCAGCAGCCAAGAGATAGCTACCGGGGAGCTGTTTTTT. Its protein product is CASSQEIATGELFF. The J gene is TRBJ2-2, the V gene TRBV4-1; unclear D gene. CDR3 size: 14 residues. V was shortened by 0 bases and J by 5 bases, with 7 bases between the two germline ends. Germline V CDR1 and CDR2: MGHRA, YSYEKL.

The V gene is TRBV20-1, the J gene TRBJ1-6; D might be TRBD1 (6 bases). Germline CDR1 and CDR2: DFQATT and SNEGSKA (reference sequence). The CDR3 loop spans 17 amino acids. Trimming shortened V by 2 bases and J by 4 bases, and 18 bases separated the two germline ends. The CDR3 nucleotides read TGCAGTGCTAGACCTTGGACGAGGGGGACTTATAATTCACCCCTCCACTTT. Its protein is CSARPWTRGTYNSPLHF.

This clonotype was recorded a few times. The V and J genes are TRBV7-9 and TRBJ1-2; 8 bases map to TRBD1. Trimming took 6 bases from V and 6 from J; bases not matched to a gene: 12. The CDR3 has 15 amino acids. The germline V gene has CDR1 SEHNR and CDR2 FQNEAQ (reference sequence). The CDR3: CASSFSPGQVHGYTF. The CDR3, as DNA: TGTGCCAGCAGTTTTTCCCCGGGACAGGTACATGGCTACACCTTC.

There are many counts of this clonotype. The CDR3 bases are TGTGCCATCAGTGAAAGCTCTCTGGGAAACACCATATATTTT. Protein: CAISESSLGNTIYF. The chain links TRBV10-3 to TRBJ1-3; D uncertain. Germline-derived CDR1 and CDR2 are ENHRY and SYGVKD. V gave up 3 bases and J gave up 4 bases, with 10 bases separating them. This CDR3 spans 14 amino acids.